Presented here are 28 T cell receptor beta chains from one specimen sequenced in a study of cytomegalovirus exposure and HLA in healthy donors. Repertoires were generated with immunoSEQ multiplex PCR, while TCRdb's copy carries only in-frame clones and drops some. The table includes some 110,000 clones, approximately 90% detected once. Sequencing was performed on PBMCs. The origin of the receptors is a man younger than 35 in good health and CMV-seropositive.

The rearrangement uses TRBV28 and TRBJ2-5, with D tentatively TRBD2 (6 bases). This CDR3 spans 15 amino acids. V was shortened by 5 bases and J by 3 bases, with 16 bases between the two germline ends. Germline CDR1 and CDR2: MDHEN and SYDVKM. The CDR3 is CASSISGTGEETQYF. CDR3 bases: TGTGCCAGCAGTATCTCTGGGACGGGGGAAGAGACCCAGTACTTC.

The J gene is TRBJ1-2, the V gene TRBV20-1, with a weak D call TRBD1 (5 bases). This CDR3 comprises 11 residues. The V and J ends lost 6 bases and 4 bases respectively, with 9 bases between them. Germline CDR1 is DFQATT and CDR2 is SNEGSKA (reference sequence). The CDR3 coding sequence is TGCAGTGCAGGGGCAGCCTATGGCTACACCTTC. The encoded protein is CSAGAAYGYTF.

The V and J genes are TRBV27 and TRBJ1-4, with D maybe TRBD1 (6 bases). Germline-derived CDR1 and CDR2 are MNHEY and SMNVEV (reference sequence). Deletions cut 5 bases from V and 3 bases from J, with 10 bases between. The CDR3 length is 14 residues. The CDR3 nucleotides are TGTGCCAGCAGTCTCGACAGGTCTAATGAAAAACTGTTTTTT. Protein product: CASSLDRSNEKLFF.

The rearrangement links TRBV6-5 to TRBJ2-2; perhaps TRBD1 as D (5 bases). V lost 6 bases, J lost 4 bases, and 12 bases lay in between. This CDR3 comprises 14 residues. The germline gives CDR1 MNHEY, CDR2 SVGAGI. This CDR3 is CASRSTTVTGELFF. CDR3 bases: TGTGCCAGCAGATCTACGACAGTCACCGGGGAGCTGTTTTTT.

The chain uses TRBV4-2 and TRBJ1-6; 8 positions agree with TRBD1. The V gene end was trimmed by 3 bases and the J gene end by 10 bases; junction bases not matched to a gene: 11. The CDR3 is 16 amino acids. Germline V gene lookup returns CDR1 LGHNA and CDR2 YNFKEQ. The CDR3 region has the DNA TGTGCCAGCAGCCATTCGGACAGGGATAGGAGATCACCCCTCCACTTT. Protein sequence: CASSHSDRDRRSPLHF.

The J gene is TRBJ1-1, the V gene TRBV5-8; D gene unclear. The CDR3 extends over 17 amino acids. Trimming stripped 0 bases from V and 0 bases from J, with 15 bases between. The germline V gene has CDR1 SGHTS and CDR2 YDEGEE. CDR3 sequence reads: CASSLGYVLFMNTEAFF. CDR3 sequence (DNA): TGTGCCAGCAGCTTGGGCTACGTTCTGTTCATGAACACTGAAGCTTTCTTT.

The CDR3 is CASRRKYYEQYF. CDR3 DNA: TGTGCCAGCAGGCGAAAGTACTACGAGCAGTACTTC. The chain recombines TRBV28 with TRBJ2-7; no clear D. The germline V and J ends were trimmed by 6 bases and 3 bases, with 9 bases remaining between them. Germline loops: CDR1 MDHEN, CDR2 SYDVKM. The CDR3 consists of 12 residues.

CDR3 residues: CASSVGPTDQPQHF. DNA for the CDR3: TGTGCCAGCAGCGTGGGACCGACAGATCAGCCCCAGCATTTT. V and J are TRBV5-6 and TRBJ1-5; the D gene is possibly TRBD1 (5 bases). There are 14 residues in the CDR3. The germline V gene has CDR1 SGHDT and CDR2 YYEEEE. V dropped 4 bases and J dropped 5 bases, with 13 bases sitting between them.

The chain employs TRBV7-8 and TRBJ2-7; 11 bases agree with TRBD1. J gave up 2 bases and V 4 bases, and 4 bases lay outside the gene matches. The length of the CDR3 is 15 residues. The germline CDR1 and CDR2 sequences are SGHVS and FQNEAQ. CDR3 sequence reads: CASSSAGQGAYEQYF. For the CDR3, the DNA is TGTGCCAGCAGCTCAGCGGGACAGGGGGCCTACGAGCAGTACTTC.

This clone was observed a few times. The chain combines TRBV7-9 with TRBJ2-2, with a tentative D call TRBD2 (6 bases). Deletions cut 1 base from V and 9 bases from J, with 21 bases between. Germline V lookup: CDR1 SEHNR, CDR2 FQNEAQ (reference sequence). This CDR3 is 17 amino acids long. The CDR3 spells CASSLVPRRPGDRELFF. The DNA for the CDR3 is TGTGCCAGCAGCTTAGTTCCCCGGAGGCCGGGAGATCGGGAGCTGTTTTTT.

To note about this clone: An end of the junction does not agree with germline; a read error may underlie this. This chain uses TRBV7-7 with TRBJ2-2, with 7 bases fitting TRBD2. Germline V gene sequence: CDR1 SSHAT, CDR2 FNYEAQ (reference sequence). The CDR3 has 17 residues. CDR3 sequence: CASSSSLIAGDTGELFF. CDR3 nucleotides: TGTGCTAGCAGCTCGTCCTTAATCGCGGGAGACACCGGGGAGCTGTTTTTT. Full variable domain (outside the CDR3, taken from reference TRBV7-7 and TRBJ2-2): GAGVSQSPRYKVTKRGQDVTLRCDPISSHATLYWYQQALGQGPEFLTYFNYEAQPDKSGLPSDRFSAERPEGSISTLTIQRTEQRDSAMYRCASSSSLIAGDTGELFFGEGSRLTVL.

The rearrangement links TRBV5-1 to TRBJ2-7, with 15 bases identical to TRBD2. Germline V gene data show CDR1 as SGHRS and CDR2 as YFSETQ. V lost 5 bases and J lost 4; bases outside the gene matches: 4. There are 15 residues in the CDR3. CDR3 DNA: TGCGCCAGCAGAAGGACTAGCGGGGGGGCTTACGAGCAGTACTTC. Its translation: CASRRTSGGAYEQYF.

The chain uses TRBV11-1 and TRBJ1-1; 8 bases are shared with TRBD1. J lost 5 bases, V lost 4 bases, and 9 bases had no gene match. The CDR3 consists of 15 residues. Per the germline V gene, CDR1 is SGHAT and CDR2 is FQDESV (reference sequence). The CDR3 sequence is CASSSHDRGRTEAFF. CDR3 DNA: TGTGCCAGCAGCTCCCACGACAGGGGTAGAACTGAAGCTTTCTTT.

The chain combines TRBV7-9 with TRBJ2-1, with D unresolved. The CDR3 totals 14 residues. Trimming stripped 3 bases from V and 0 bases from J, with 6 bases between. Germline assignment: CDR1 SEHNR and CDR2 FQNEAQ (reference sequence). CDR3 amino acids: CASSFSSSYNEQFF. The DNA for the CDR3 is TGTGCCAGCAGCTTTTCCAGCTCCTACAATGAGCAGTTCTTC.

This clone was counted once. V gene TRBV7-8 combines with J gene TRBJ1-5; D gene ambiguous. The CDR3 spans 13 residues. The germline CDR1 and CDR2 sequences are SGHVS and FQNEAQ. V was cut by 4 bases and J by 4 bases, with 8 bases left in between. Here the CDR3 DNA reads TGTGCCAGCAGCTCTGAGGATAATCAGCCCCAGCATTTT. Residues: CASSSEDNQPQHF.

This clone was observed a few times. The chain employs TRBV2 and TRBJ1-2; tentatively, D is TRBD1 (6 bases). The V end was cut by 4 bases, the J end by 6 bases, with 12 bases between. CDR1 and CDR2 (germline): SNHLY, FYNNEI. The CDR3 has 13 residues. The CDR3 bases are TGTGCCAGCAGTGCGGACGGGGGGCATGGCTACACCTTC. It translates to CASSADGGHGYTF.

This chain connects TRBV7-2 to TRBJ2-7; no clear D. This CDR3 has 13 amino acids. Germline V gives CDR1 SGHTA, CDR2 FQGNSA. V lost 5 bases, J lost 6 bases, and 14 bases lay in between. The CDR3 DNA sequence: TGTGCCAGCAGCCCTAGAGGTGGCGGCGAGCAGTACTTC. This translates into CASSPRGGGEQYF.

The rearrangement joins TRBV6-4 to TRBJ2-2; maybe TRBD1 (5 bases). The V and J ends lost 5 bases and 4 bases respectively, with 14 bases between them. CDR3 length equals 15 residues. Germline lookup yields CDR1 MRHNA and CDR2 SNTAGT. CDR3 sequence: CASSPSRGGTGELFF. The CDR3 DNA sequence: TGTGCCAGCAGTCCCTCAAGGGGTGGCACCGGGGAGCTGTTTTTT.

The chain is built from TRBV5-1 and TRBJ2-7, with 7 nucleotides matching TRBD1. V trimming: 3 bases; J trimming: 5 bases; junction bases outside the gene matches: 14. Germline lookup yields CDR1 SGHRS and CDR2 YFSETQ. CDR3 size: 16 residues. This CDR3 reads CASSSVTGLGYHEQYF. CDR3 bases: TGCGCCAGCAGCTCGGTGACAGGGTTGGGCTACCACGAGCAGTACTTC.

This clone has a handful of counts. The V call is TRBV5-1, the J call TRBJ1-6, with unresolved D. Germline V gives CDR1 SGHRS, CDR2 YFSETQ. V lost 0 bases and J 13 bases, leaving 11 bases between the germline ends. The CDR3 is 13 residues long. This CDR3 reads CASSLAGVSPLHF. The CDR3 nucleotides are TGCGCCAGCAGCTTGGCCGGGGTTTCGCCCCTCCACTTT.

The chain uses TRBV4-2 and TRBJ2-1; 11 bases are shared with TRBD2. The CDR3 contains 16 residues. With V trimmed by 0 bases and J by 9 bases, 7 bases remained unmatched. The germline CDR1 and CDR2 sequences are LGHNA and YNFKEQ. CDR3 nucleotides: TGTGCCAGCAGCCAAGATCAGACTAGCGGGGCCGGTGAGCAGTTCTTC. It is translated as CASSQDQTSGAGEQFF.

CDR3 residues: CSGGGGGSYEQYF. CDR3 sequence (DNA): TGCAGCGGGGGGGGCGGGGGCTCCTACGAGCAGTACTTC. The J gene is TRBJ2-7, the V gene TRBV29-1; possible D gene TRBD2, 7 bases. The CDR3 contains 13 residues. CDR1 is SQVTM, CDR2 ANQGSEA, per germline. Trimming pared 7 bases from V and 0 bases from J, leaving 13 bases between.

The chain couples TRBV6-5 to TRBJ1-1, with TRBD1 identical over 10 bases. J gave up 1 base and V 7 bases, and 3 bases lay outside the gene matches. The CDR3 totals 14 residues. Germline-derived CDR1 and CDR2 are MNHEY and SVGAGI. The chain's CDR3 is CASTRDRGNTEAFF. The DNA of the CDR3 is TGTGCCAGCACAAGGGACAGGGGGAACACTGAAGCTTTCTTT.

The gene calls are TRBV25-1 and TRBJ2-7; 10 bases are a match to TRBD1. This CDR3 has 16 residues. Germline values: CDR1 MGHDK, CDR2 SYGVNS. The V segment lost 6 bases and the J segment 5 bases; nucleotides outside the gene matches: 13. DNA for the CDR3: TGTGCCAGCAGAGGAGCCTCCGGGACAGGGGTGAACGAGCAGTACTTC. It codes for CASRGASGTGVNEQYF.

The CDR3 nucleotides read TGTGCCAGCAGTCCAGGGGGTTTCTATGGCTACACCTTC. Its protein product is CASSPGGFYGYTF. The chain has TRBV27 and TRBJ1-2; the match to TRBD1 covers 7 bases. There are 13 residues in the CDR3. The trim removed 5 bases at V and 4 bases at J, leaving 4 bases unmatched. CDR1 is MNHEY and CDR2 is SMNVEV in the germline V gene (reference sequence).

This chain uses TRBV5-4 with TRBJ1-2; D possibly corresponds to TRBD1 (6 bases). CDR1 is SGHNT, CDR2 YYREEE, per germline (reference sequence). V was trimmed by 5 bases and J by 7 bases, leaving 18 bases between them. The length of the CDR3 is 14 residues. CDR3: CASRVTGGLGGYTF. DNA for the CDR3: TGTGCCAGCAGGGTGACAGGTGGATTAGGTGGCTACACCTTC.

The chain carries TRBV5-4 and TRBJ2-2; D is possibly TRBD1 (6 bases). V gave up 1 base and J gave up 7 bases, with 14 bases separating them. The CDR3 has 15 residues. In germline, CDR1 is SGHNT, CDR2 YYREEE (reference sequence). Written as DNA, the CDR3 is TGTGCCAGCAGCTTGAGGCAACAGGGTTTCGGGGAGCTGTTTTTT. This gives the protein CASSLRQQGFGELFF.

The rearrangement uses TRBV14 and TRBJ2-3; maybe TRBD2 (5 bases). Germline CDR1 and CDR2: SGHDN and FVKESK. The CDR3 contains 12 residues. Trimming cost V 5 bases and J 7 bases, with 10 bases left between them. This CDR3 is CASSTGFNTQYF. The CDR3 nucleotides are TGTGCCAGCAGCACGGGATTTAATACGCAGTATTTT. Based on the CDR3 plus reference TRBV14 and TRBJ2-3, the full variable domain is EAGVTQFPSHSVIEKGQTVTLRCDPISGHDNLYWYRRVMGKEIKFLLHFVKESKQDESGMPNNRFLAERTGGTYSTLKVQPAELEDSGVYFCASSTGFNTQYFGPGTRLTVL.